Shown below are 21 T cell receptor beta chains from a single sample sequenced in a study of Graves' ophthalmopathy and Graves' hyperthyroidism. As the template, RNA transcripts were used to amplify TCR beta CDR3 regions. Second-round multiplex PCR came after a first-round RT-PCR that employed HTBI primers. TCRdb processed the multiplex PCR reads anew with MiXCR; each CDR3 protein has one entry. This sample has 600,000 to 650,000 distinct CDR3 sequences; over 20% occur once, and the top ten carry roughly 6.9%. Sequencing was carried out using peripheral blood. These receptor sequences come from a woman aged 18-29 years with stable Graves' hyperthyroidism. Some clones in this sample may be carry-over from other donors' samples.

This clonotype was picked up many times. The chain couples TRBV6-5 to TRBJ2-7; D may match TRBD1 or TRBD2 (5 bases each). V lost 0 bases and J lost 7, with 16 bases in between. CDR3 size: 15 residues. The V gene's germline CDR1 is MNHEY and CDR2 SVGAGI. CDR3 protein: CASSYSRDPVGEQYF. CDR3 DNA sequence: TGTGCCAGCAGTTACTCTCGGGACCCAGTGGGGGAGCAGTACTTC.

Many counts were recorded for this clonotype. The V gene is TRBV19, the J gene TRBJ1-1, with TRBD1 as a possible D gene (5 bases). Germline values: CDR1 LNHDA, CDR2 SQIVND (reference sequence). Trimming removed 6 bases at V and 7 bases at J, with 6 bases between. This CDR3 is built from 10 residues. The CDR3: CASSQGEAFF. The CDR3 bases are TGTGCCAGTAGCCAGGGTGAAGCTTTCTTT.

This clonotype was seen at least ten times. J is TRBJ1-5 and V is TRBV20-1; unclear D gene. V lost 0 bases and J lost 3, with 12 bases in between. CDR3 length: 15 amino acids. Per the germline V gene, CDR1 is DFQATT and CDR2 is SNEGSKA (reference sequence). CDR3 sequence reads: CSARDGGQPNQPQHF. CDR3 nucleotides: TGCAGTGCTAGAGATGGCGGGCAGCCCAATCAGCCCCAGCATTTT.

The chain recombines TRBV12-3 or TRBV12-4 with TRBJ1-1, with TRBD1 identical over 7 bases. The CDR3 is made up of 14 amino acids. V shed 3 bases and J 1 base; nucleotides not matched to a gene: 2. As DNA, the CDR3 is TGTGCCAGCAGTTTTTGGGACAGGAACACTGAAGCTTTCTTT. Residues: CASSFWDRNTEAFF.

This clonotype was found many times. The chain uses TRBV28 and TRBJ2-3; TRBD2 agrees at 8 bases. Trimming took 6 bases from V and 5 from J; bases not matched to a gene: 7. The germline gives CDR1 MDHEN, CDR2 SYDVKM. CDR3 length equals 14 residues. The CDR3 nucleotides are TGTGCCAGCAGATCGAGCGGGAGAAAAGATACGCAGTATTTT. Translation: CASRSSGRKDTQYF.

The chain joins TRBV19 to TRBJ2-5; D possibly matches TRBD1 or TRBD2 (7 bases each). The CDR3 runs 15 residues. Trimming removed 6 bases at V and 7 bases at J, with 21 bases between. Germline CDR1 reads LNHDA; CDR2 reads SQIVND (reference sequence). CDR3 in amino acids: CASRNAGDRAGTQYF. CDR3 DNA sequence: TGTGCCAGTAGGAACGCGGGGGACAGAGCTGGGACCCAGTACTTC.

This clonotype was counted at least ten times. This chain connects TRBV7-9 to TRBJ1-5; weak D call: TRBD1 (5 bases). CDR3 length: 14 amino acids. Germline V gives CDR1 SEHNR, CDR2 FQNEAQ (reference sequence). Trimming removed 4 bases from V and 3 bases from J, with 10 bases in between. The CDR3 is CASSSTASNQPQHF. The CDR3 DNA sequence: TGTGCCAGCAGCTCGACAGCGTCCAATCAGCCCCAGCATTTT.

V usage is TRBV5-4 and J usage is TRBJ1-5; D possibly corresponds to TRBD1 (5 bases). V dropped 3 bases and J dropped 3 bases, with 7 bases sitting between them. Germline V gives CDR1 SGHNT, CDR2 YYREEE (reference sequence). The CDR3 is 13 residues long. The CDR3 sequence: CASSSDNNQPQHF. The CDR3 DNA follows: TGTGCCAGCAGCTCGGACAACAATCAGCCCCAGCATTTT.

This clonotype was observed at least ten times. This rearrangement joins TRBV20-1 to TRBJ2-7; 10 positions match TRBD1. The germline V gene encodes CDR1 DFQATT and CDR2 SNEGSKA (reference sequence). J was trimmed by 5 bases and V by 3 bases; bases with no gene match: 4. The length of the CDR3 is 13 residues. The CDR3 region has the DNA TGCAGTGCTAGGACAGGGGGCGAAGACGAGCAGTACTTC. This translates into CSARTGGEDEQYF.

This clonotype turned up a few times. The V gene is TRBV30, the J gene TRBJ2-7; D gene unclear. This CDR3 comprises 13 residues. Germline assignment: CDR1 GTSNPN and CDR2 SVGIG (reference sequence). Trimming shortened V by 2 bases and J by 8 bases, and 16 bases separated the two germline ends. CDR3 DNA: TGTGCCTGGAGTACCTCGCCCCCGGTCAAGCAGTACTTC. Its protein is CAWSTSPPVKQYF.

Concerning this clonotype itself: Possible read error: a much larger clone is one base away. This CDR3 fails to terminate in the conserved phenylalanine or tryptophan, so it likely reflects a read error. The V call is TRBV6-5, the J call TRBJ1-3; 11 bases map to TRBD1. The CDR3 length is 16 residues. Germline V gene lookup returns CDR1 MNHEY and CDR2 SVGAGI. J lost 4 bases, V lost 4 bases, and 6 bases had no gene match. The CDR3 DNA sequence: TGTGCCAGCAGTTCGCTGGGGACAGGGGGGGGAAACACCATATATTTA. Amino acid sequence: CASSSLGTGGGNTIYL.

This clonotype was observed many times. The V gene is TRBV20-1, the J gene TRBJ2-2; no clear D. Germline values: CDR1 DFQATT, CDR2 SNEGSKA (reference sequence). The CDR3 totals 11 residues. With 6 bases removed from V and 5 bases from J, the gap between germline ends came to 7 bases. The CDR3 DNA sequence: TGCAGTGCCCCCTTTACCGGGGAGCTGTTTTTT. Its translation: CSAPFTGELFF.

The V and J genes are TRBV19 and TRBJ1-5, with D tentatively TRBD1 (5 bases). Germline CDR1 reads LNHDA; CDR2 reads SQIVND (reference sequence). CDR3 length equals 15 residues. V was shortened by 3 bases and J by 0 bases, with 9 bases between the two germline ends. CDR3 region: CASSIGGNSNQPQHF. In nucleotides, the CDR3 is TGTGCCAGTAGTATCGGGGGTAATAGCAATCAGCCCCAGCATTTT.

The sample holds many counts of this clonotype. In nucleotides, the CDR3 is TGTGCCAGCAGTACTCCGGGACAGGGGGCGGACACTGAAGCTTTCTTT. Translation: CASSTPGQGADTEAFF. The rearrangement joins TRBV6-5 to TRBJ1-1; TRBD1 matches 12 bases. Germline V gene sequence: CDR1 MNHEY, CDR2 SVGAGI. CDR3 size: 16 residues. V lost 5 bases, J lost 3 bases, and 7 bases stayed unmatched.

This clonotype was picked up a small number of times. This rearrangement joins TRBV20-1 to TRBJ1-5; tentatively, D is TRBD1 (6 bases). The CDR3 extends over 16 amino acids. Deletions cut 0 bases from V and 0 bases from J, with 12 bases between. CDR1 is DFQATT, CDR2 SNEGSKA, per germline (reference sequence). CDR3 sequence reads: CSARDGTPGSNQPQHF. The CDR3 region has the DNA TGCAGTGCTAGAGACGGGACACCTGGTAGCAATCAGCCCCAGCATTTT.

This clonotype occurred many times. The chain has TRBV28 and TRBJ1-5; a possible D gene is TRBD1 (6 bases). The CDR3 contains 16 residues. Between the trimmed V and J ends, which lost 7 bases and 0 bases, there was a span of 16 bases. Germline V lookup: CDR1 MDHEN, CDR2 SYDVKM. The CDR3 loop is CASTRQVHNSNQPQHF. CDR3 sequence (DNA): TGTGCCAGCACTCGACAGGTTCATAATAGCAATCAGCCCCAGCATTTT.

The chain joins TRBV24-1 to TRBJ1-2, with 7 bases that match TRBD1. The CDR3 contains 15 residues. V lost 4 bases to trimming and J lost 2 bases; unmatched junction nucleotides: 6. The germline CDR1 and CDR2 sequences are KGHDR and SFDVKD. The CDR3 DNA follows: TGTGCCACCAGTGACACCCGACAGGGCAACTATGGCTACACCTTC. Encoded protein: CATSDTRQGNYGYTF.

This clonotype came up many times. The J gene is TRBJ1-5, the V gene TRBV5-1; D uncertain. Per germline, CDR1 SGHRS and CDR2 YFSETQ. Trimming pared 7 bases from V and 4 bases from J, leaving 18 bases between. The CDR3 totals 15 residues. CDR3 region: CASLSCRGSNQPQHF. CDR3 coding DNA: TGCGCCAGCCTATCCTGCCGTGGGTCGAATCAGCCCCAGCATTTT.

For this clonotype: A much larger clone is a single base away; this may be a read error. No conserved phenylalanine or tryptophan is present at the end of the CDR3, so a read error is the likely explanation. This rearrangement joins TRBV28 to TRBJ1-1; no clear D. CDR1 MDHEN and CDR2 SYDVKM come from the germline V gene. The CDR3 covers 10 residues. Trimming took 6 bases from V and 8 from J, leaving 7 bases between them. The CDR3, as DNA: TGTGCCAGCAGCACCTACGAAGCTTTCTTG. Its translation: CASSTYEAFL.

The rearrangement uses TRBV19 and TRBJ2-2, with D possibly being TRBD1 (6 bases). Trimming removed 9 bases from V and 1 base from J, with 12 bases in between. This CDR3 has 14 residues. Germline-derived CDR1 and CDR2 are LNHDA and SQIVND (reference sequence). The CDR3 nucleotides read TGTGCCAGCCAAGCGACAGGGAACACCGGGGAGCTGTTTTTT. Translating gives CASQATGNTGELFF.

CDR3 coding DNA: TGTGCCAGCAGTTGGGACAGGGGGCTGAATGGCTACACCTTC. Protein: CASSWDRGLNGYTF. The V gene is TRBV6-5, the J gene TRBJ1-2; 12 positions match TRBD1. Germline values: CDR1 MNHEY, CDR2 SVGAGI. V shed 4 bases, J shed 6 bases, and the junction held 3 bases outside the gene matches. The CDR3 sequence is 14 residues long.